This record looks at one T cell receptor beta chain sequence and its context. Its antigen is undetermined. This same CDR3 is encoded by further DNA sequences in the sample. The data stem from a study of T cell responses to AZD1222 COVID-19 vaccine. General study points: Mostly white British, mostly female donors; authors suggested clonal diversity may be underestimated. In the spike-specific TCR repertoire, nearly half reportedly target unmutated variant regions. At 160-218 and 743-854, vaccine-associated CD4 TCRs were dominant, and they spanned spike. In all cases, repertoires were sampled only after the peak T cell response.

The repertoire was sequenced with immunoSEQ multiplex PCR; TCRdb's copy has only in-frame clones and lacks some. The data show roughly 170,000 clones, with approximately 90% seen just once and about 2.8% held by the top ten. The V and J ends lost 4 bases and 2 bases, in that order; junction bases with no gene match: 8. This CDR3 is built from 17 residues. The germline V gene encodes CDR1 SGHRS and CDR2 YFSETQ. The material was peripheral blood, obtained on day 0 of AZD1222 vaccination. The origin of this receptor is an adult in good health. The rearrangement uses TRBV5-1 and TRBJ2-1, with TRBD2 matching over 11 bases. DNA of the CDR3: TGCGCCAGCAGCCTGGGACTAGCGGAGGGAGCCTACAATGAGCAGTTCTTC. Encoded protein: CASSLGLAEGAYNEQFF.